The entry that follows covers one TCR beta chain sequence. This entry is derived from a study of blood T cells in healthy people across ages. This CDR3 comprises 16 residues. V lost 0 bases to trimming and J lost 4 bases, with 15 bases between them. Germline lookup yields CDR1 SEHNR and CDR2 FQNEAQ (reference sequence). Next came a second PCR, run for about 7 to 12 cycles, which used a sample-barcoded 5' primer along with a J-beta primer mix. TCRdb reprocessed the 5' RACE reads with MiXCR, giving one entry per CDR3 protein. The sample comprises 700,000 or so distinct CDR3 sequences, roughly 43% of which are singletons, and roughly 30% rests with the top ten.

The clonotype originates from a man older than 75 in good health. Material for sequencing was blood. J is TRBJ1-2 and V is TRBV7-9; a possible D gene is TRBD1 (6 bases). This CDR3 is CASSLAPGGEGYGYTF. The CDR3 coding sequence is TGTGCCAGCAGCTTAGCCCCTGGGGGCGAGGGCTATGGCTACACCTTC. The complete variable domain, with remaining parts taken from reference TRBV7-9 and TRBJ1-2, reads DTGVSQNPRHKITKRGQNVTFRCDPISEHNRLYWYRQTLGQGPEFLTYFQNEAQLEKSRLLSDRFSAERPKGSFSTLEIQRTEQGDSAMYLCASSLAPGGEGYGYTFGSGTRLTVV.